What follows describes a single T cell receptor beta chain. These data come from a study of identifying expanded T cells in peripheral blood. This CDR3 is built from 15 residues. J was trimmed by 3 bases and V by 5 bases; bases with no gene match: 6. The germline V gene encodes CDR1 MNHEY and CDR2 SMNVEV (reference sequence). Only in-frame clones appear in the TCRdb table, and some are missing; sequencing was by immunoSEQ multiplex PCR. This repertoire shows around 82,000 clones, 84% found once; its top ten account for roughly a fifth. J is TRBJ2-7 and V is TRBV27; 11 bases are a match to TRBD1. The sequence was collected from a person aged 18 to 70 in good health. The sample comprised blood. As DNA, the CDR3 is TGTGCCAGCAGTCGGACCGGGACAGGGGGCTACGAGCAGTACTTC. Translation: CASSRTGTGGYEQYF.